What follows are 6 T cell receptor beta chains derived from one specimen sequenced in a study of OX40 agonist ivuxolimab in advanced cancers. Only in-frame clones appear in the TCRdb table, and some are missing; sequencing was by immunoSEQ multiplex PCR. This sample has 76,000 or so clones, with roughly 86% found just once. The sequencing here drew on CD4+ or CD8+ T cells sorted from blood, taken in a trial of the OX40 agonist ivuxolimab. The receptors come from an adult with an advanced solid tumor such as melanoma, head and neck, liver or kidney cancer.

This clone was counted between two and nine times. V usage is TRBV9 and J usage is TRBJ1-1, with 10 bases lining up with TRBD1. Germline CDR1 SGDLS, CDR2 YYNGEE. V lost 6 bases to trimming and J lost 4 bases; unmatched junction nucleotides: 6. The CDR3 covers 14 residues. DNA for the CDR3: TGTGCCAGCACCGGACAGGGGGAGCGCACTGAAGCTTTCTTT. Encoded protein: CASTGQGERTEAFF.

The chain links TRBV6-5 to TRBJ1-1; the D is unclear. Germline V CDR1 and CDR2: MNHEY, SVGAGI. V was pared by 0 bases and J by 9 bases, with 17 bases between. The CDR3 sequence is 15 residues long. The CDR3 coding sequence is TGTGCCAGCAGTTACTCGGCGCACGGCACCCTACAAGCTTTCTTT. This sequence encodes CASSYSAHGTLQAFF.

The V call is TRBV2, the J call TRBJ2-7; TRBD2 might be the D (5 bases). CDR1 is SNHLY and CDR2 is FYNNEI in the germline V gene. Trimming took off 0 bases at V and 7 bases at J, with 22 bases between the two ends. The CDR3 length is 17 residues. The CDR3 loop is CASSEAHLRGGRVEQYF. The CDR3 DNA is TGTGCCAGCAGTGAAGCGCACCTAAGAGGAGGCCGGGTGGAGCAGTACTTC.

The rearrangement joins TRBV7-9 to TRBJ2-7; 10 bases map to TRBD1. This CDR3 contains 14 residues. Germline V CDR1 and CDR2: SEHNR, FQNEAQ (reference sequence). V shed 8 bases and J 1 base; nucleotides not matched to a gene: 5. CDR3 bases: TGTGCCAGCGACTCGGGACAGGGGTCCTACGAGCAGTACTTC. Encoded protein: CASDSGQGSYEQYF.

The rearrangement uses TRBV9 and TRBJ2-2, with D possibly being TRBD1 (6 bases). CDR1 and CDR2 (germline): SGDLS, YYNGEE. V was shortened by 5 bases and J by 8 bases, with 22 bases between the two germline ends. The CDR3 loop spans 16 amino acids. The CDR3 loop reads CASSGGSQPSVGELFF. CDR3 bases: TGTGCCAGCAGTGGGGGCAGCCAACCGTCAGTGGGGGAGCTGTTTTTT.

The chain uses TRBV28 and TRBJ1-1; TRBD1 agrees at 7 bases. With 6 bases clipped from V and 11 bases from J, the junction kept 9 bases outside the gene matches. This CDR3 has 12 amino acids. Per the germline V gene, CDR1 is MDHEN and CDR2 is SYDVKM. CDR3 protein: CASRPFTGEAFF. The CDR3 nucleotides read TGTGCCAGCAGACCGTTTACAGGGGAGGCTTTCTTT.